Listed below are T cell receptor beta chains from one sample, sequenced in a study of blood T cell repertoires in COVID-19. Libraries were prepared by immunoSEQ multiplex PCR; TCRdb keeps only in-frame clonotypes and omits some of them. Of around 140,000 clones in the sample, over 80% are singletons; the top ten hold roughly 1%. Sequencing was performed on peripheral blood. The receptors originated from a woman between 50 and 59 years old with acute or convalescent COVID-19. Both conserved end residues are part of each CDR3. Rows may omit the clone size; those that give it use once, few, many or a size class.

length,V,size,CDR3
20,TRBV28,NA,CASSLRSQARTPPTNQPQHF
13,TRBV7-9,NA,CASMDNTFTEQYF
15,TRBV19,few,CASSMTATRGQPQHF
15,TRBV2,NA,CASRRTSANTGELFF
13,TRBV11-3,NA,CASSLRVGHEQFF
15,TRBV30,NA,CAWIKTGLSDTEAFF
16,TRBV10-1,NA,CASSLVAGGGTDTQYF
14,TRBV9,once,CASSVGGRNTEAFF
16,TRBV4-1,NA,CASSQDTSGALVGLFF
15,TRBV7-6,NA,CASSEQGGGTDTQYF
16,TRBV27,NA,CASSFRGFAWNTEAFF
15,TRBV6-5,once,CATGWVPGSNQPQHF
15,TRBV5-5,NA,CASSRGQGEHQPQHF
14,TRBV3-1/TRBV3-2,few,CASSQGQGTYEQYF
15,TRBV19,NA,CASSISPSGANVLTF
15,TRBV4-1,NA,CASSPELQGVSPLHF
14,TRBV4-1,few,CASSVTGINTEAFF
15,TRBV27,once,CASSLSSTGENIQYF
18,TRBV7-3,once,CASSLTTSGGAGPDTQYF
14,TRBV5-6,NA,CASSLLGGTGELFF
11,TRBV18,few,CASSQRDEAFF
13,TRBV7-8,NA,CASSLKGVGGYTF
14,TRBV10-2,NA,CASREVRSNTEAFF
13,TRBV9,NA,CAARQGAIHEQYF
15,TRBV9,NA,CASSVATGFHQPQHF
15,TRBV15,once,CATSRDQGRAQPQHF
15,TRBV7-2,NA,CASSSIAGAPDTQYF
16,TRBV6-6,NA,CASSRPTDGMNTEAFF
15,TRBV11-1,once,CASSPRDREVNEQFF
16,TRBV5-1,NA,CASSPRTRGDTDTQYF
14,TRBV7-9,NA,CASSADSHPNEQFF
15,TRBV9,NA,CASSVALPGNYGYTF
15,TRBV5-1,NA,CASSLGASATETQYF
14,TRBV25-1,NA,CASSEPGQDYGYTF
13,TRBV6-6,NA,CASRGSSGNTIYF
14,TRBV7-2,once,CASSRTGGIDTQYF